Listed here are 3 T cell receptor beta chains from one sample, sequenced in a study of OX40 agonist ivuxolimab in advanced cancers. Produced via immunoSEQ multiplex PCR; TCRdb's table is partial and in-frame only. The data hold fewer than 80,000 clones, with about 91% observed a single time. Source: CD4+ or CD8+ T cells sorted from blood, taken in a trial of the OX40 agonist ivuxolimab. Receptors were obtained from an adult with an advanced solid tumor such as melanoma, head and neck, liver or kidney cancer.

The chain has TRBV11-2 and TRBJ1-1; D gene unclear. Germline CDR1 SGHAT, CDR2 FQNNGV. Trimming took 5 bases from V and 3 from J, leaving 16 bases between them. The CDR3 covers 15 residues. The CDR3 here is CASSPPAGYYTEAFF. In DNA form, the CDR3 reads TGTGCCAGCAGCCCCCCGGCGGGGTATTACACTGAAGCTTTCTTT.

J is TRBJ2-2 and V is TRBV7-8, with D tentatively TRBD1 (5 bases). The germline CDR1 and CDR2 sequences are SGHVS and FQNEAQ. The V end was cut by 3 bases, the J end by 0 bases, with 14 bases between. The CDR3 loop spans 17 amino acids. CDR3 in amino acids: CASSLGPHPTNTGELFF. Here the CDR3 DNA reads TGTGCCAGCAGCTTGGGGCCTCACCCCACGAACACCGGGGAGCTGTTTTTT.

The chain couples TRBV6-5 to TRBJ2-5; D is uncertain. Trimming pared 5 bases from V and 2 bases from J, leaving 3 bases between. CDR3 size: 11 residues. The germline V gene has CDR1 MNHEY and CDR2 SVGAGI. DNA for the CDR3: TGTGCCAGCAGTCAACAAGAGACCCAGTACTTC. Translation gives CASSQQETQYF.